The clone carrying this T cell receptor beta chain was detected only once. This sample is part of a study of blood T cell repertoires in COVID-19. Per germline, CDR1 MNHEY and CDR2 SMNVEV (reference sequence). The CDR3 length is 16 residues. V lost 3 bases to trimming and J lost 6 bases, with 15 bases between them. The data were produced by immunoSEQ multiplex PCR, yet TCRdb's version contains in-frame clones alone and is incomplete. The table has under 400,000 clones, roughly 88% seen once. The sample consisted of peripheral blood. The chain couples TRBV27 to TRBJ1-6; a weak D match, TRBD1 (5 bases). The sequence was collected from a young woman with COVID-19, enrolled during active disease. In nucleotides, the CDR3 is TGTGCCAGCAGTTTCGTCTTGCCGGGGGGTAATTCACCCCTCCACTTT. It translates to CASSFVLPGGNSPLHF.